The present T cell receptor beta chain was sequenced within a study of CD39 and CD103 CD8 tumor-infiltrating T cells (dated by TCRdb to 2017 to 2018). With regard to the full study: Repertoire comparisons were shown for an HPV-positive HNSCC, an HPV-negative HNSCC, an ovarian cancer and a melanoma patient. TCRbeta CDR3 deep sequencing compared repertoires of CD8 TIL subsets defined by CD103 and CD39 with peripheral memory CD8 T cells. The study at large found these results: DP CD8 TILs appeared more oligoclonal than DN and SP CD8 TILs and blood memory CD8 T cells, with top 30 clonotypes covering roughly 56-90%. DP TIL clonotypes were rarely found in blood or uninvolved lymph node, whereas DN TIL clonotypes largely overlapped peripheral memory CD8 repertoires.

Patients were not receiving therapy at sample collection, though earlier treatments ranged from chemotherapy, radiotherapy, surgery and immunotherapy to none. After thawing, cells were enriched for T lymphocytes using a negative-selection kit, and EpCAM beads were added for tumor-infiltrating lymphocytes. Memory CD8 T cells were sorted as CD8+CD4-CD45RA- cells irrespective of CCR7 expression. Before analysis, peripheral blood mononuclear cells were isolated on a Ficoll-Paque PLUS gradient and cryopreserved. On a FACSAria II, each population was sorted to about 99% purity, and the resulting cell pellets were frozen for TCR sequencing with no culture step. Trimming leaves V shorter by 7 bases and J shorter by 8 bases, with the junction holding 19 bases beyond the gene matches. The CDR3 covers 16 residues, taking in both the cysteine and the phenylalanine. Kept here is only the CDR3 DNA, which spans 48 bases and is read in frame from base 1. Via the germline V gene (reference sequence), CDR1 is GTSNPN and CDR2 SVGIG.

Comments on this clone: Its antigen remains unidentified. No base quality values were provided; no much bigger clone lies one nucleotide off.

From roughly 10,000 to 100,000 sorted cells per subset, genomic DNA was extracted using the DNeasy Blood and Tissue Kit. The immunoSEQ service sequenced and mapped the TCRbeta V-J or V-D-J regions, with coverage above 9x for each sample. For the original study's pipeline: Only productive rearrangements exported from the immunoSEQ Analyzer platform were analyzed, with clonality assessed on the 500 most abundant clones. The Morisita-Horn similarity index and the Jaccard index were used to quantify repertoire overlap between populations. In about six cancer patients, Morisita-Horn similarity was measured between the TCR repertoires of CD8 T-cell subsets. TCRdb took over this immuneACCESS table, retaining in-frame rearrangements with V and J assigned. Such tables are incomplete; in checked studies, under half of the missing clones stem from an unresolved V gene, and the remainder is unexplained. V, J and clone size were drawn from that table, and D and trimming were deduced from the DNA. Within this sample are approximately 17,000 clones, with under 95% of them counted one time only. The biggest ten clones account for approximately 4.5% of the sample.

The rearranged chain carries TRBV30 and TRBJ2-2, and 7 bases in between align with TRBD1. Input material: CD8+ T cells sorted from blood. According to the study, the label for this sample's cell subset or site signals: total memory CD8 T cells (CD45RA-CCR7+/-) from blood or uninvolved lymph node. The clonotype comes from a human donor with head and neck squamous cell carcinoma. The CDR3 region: CAYTNWDSHIQGELFF. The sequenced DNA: TGTGCCTATACAAACTGGGACAGCCACATTCAGGGGGAGCTGTTTTTT.